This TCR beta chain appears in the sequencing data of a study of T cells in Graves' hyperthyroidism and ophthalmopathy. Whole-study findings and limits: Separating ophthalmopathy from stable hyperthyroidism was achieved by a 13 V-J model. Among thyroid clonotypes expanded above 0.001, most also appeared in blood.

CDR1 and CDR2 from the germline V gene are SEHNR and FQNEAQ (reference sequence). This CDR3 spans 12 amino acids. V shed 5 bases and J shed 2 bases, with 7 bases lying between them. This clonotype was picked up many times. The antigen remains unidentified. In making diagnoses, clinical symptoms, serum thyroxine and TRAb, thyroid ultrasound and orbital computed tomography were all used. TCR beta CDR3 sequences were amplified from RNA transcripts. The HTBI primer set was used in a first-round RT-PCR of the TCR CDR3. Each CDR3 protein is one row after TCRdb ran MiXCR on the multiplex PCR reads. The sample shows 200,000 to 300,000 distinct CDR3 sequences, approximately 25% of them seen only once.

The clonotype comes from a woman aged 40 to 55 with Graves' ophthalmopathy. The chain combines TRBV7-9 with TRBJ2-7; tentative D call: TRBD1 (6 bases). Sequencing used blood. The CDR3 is CASSPGAYEQYF. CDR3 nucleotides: TGTGCCAGCAGCCCAGGGGCCTACGAGCAGTACTTC.